This TCR beta chain was documented in a study of T cell repertoires in cytomegalovirus infection. About the research overall: Indications of both CMV infection and matching HLA type were provided by public TCR beta signatures. Regarding the study as a whole: There were HLA-C-restricted CMV-specific TCR beta clonotypes dominating the ex vivo response. Pooled public TCR beta family frequency picked out CMV carriers with the relevant HLA.

MiXCR, run by TCRdb on the reads, gives a single entry per CDR3 protein. The sample has roughly 150,000 distinct CDR3 sequences, 17% seen once. The J segment lost 4 bases and the V segment lost 8 bases, leaving 8 bases of the junction unmatched. The CDR3 length is 14 residues. Germline values: CDR1 MDHEN, CDR2 SYDVKM. On this clonotype itself: What it binds is not known.

Material: CD8+ T cells from PBMCs. The clonotype was recovered from a human donor in good health (CMV status not recorded). Some clones in this sample may be carry-over from other donors' samples. V usage is TRBV28 and J usage is TRBJ2-3; 8 bases line up with TRBD2. CDR3 coding DNA: TGTGCCAGCGAGGGCGGGAGGAACGCAGATACGCAGTATTTT. It encodes CASEGGRNADTQYF.